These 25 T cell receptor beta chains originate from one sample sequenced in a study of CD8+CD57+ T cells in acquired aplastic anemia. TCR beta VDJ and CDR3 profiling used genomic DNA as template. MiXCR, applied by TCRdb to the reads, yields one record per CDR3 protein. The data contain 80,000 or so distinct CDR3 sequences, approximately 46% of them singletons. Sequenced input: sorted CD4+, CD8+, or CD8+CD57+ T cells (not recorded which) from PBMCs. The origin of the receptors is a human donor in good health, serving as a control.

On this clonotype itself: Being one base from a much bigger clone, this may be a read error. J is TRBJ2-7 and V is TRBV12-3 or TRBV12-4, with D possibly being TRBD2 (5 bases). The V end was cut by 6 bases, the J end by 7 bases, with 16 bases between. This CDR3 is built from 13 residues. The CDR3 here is CASSPTASGEQYF. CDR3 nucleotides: TGTGCCAGCAGCCCCACGGCCTCGGGAGAGCAGTACTTC.

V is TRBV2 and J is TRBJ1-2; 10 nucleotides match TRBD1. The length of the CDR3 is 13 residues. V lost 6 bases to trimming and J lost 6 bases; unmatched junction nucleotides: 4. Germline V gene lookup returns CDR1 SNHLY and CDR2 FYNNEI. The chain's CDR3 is CASRGTGDHGYTF. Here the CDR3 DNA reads TGTGCCAGCAGGGGGACAGGGGACCATGGCTACACCTTC.

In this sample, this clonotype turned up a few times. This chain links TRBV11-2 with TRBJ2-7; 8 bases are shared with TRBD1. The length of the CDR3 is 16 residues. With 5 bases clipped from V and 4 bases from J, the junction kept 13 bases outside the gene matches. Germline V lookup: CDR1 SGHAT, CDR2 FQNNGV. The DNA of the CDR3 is TGTGCCAGCAGCCCCAACGCGGGACAGGTCCATTACGAGCAGTACTTC. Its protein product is CASSPNAGQVHYEQYF.

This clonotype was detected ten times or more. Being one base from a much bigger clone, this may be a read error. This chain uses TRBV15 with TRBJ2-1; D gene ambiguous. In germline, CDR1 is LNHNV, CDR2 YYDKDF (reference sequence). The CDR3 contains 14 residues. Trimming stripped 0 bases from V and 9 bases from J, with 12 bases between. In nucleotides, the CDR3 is TGTGCCACCAGCAGAGATCAAGAGCATTCTGAGCAGTTCTTC. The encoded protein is CATSRDQEHSEQFF.

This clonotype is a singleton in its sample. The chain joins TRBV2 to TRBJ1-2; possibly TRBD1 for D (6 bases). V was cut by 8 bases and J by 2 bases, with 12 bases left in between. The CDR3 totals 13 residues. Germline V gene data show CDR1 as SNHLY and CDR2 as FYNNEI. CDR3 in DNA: TGTGCCAGCGGAACAGGGCCCAACTATGGCTACACCTTC. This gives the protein CASGTGPNYGYTF.

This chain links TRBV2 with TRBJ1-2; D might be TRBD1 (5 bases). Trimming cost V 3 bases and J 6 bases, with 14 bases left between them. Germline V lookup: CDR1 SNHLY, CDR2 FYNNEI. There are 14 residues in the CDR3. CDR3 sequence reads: CASSEQGAVHGYTF. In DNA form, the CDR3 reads TGTGCCAGCAGTGAGCAGGGTGCGGTCCATGGCTACACCTTC.

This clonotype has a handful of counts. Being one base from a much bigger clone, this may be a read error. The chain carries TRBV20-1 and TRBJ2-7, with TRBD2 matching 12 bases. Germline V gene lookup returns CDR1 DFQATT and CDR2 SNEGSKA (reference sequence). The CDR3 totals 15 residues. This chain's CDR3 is CSARGTSGVSCEQYF. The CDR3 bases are TGCAGTGCTAGAGGGACTAGCGGGGTCTCCTGCGAGCAGTACTTC.

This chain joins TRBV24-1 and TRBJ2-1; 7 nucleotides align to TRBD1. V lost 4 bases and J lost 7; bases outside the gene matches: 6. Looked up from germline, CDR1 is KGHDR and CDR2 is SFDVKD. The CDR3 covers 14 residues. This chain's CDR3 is CATSDHDRVNEQFF. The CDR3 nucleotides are TGTGCCACCAGTGACCACGACAGGGTGAATGAGCAGTTCTTC.

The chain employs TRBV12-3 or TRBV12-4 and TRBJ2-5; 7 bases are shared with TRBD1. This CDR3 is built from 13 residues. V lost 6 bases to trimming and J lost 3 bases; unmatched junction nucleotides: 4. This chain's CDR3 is CASRYRGKETQYF. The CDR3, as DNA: TGTGCCAGCAGGTACAGGGGAAAAGAGACCCAGTACTTC.

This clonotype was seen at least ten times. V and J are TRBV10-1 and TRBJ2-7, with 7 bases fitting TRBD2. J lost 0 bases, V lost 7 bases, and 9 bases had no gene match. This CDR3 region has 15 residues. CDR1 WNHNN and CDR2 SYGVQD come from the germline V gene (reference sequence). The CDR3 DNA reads TGCGCCAGCAAGGATCAAGCGGGAATCTCCTACGAGCAGTACTTC. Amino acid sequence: CASKDQAGISYEQYF.

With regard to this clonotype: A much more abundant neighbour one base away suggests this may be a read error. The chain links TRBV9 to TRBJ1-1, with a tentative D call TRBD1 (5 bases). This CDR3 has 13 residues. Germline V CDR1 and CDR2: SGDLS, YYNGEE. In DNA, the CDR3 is TGTGCCGGCAGCCTAGGGGATGAGACTGAAGCTTTCTTT. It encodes CAGSLGDETEAFF.

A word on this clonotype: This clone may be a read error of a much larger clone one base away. CDR3 in DNA: TGCAGTGTTTCGGGGGCCCTGGGACTCTACAATGGGCAGTTCTTC. Amino acid sequence: CSVSGALGLYNGQFF. The J gene is TRBJ2-1, the V gene TRBV20-1; the D gene could be TRBD1 or TRBD2 (6 bases each). The CDR3 has 15 residues. CDR1 DFQATT and CDR2 SNEGSKA come from the germline V gene (reference sequence).

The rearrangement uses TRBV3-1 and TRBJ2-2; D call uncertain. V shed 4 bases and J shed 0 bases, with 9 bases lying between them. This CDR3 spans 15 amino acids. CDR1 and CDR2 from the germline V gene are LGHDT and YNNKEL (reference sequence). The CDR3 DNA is TGTGCCAGCAGCCCGATCTACCCGAACACCGGGGAGCTGTTTTTT. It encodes CASSPIYPNTGELFF.

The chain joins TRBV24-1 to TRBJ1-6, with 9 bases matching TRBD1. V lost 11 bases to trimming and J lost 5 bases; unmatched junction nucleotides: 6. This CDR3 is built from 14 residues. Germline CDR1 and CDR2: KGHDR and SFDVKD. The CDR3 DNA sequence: TGTGCCAGTAGTTGGGACAGGGATAATTCACCCCTCCACTTT. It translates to CASSWDRDNSPLHF.

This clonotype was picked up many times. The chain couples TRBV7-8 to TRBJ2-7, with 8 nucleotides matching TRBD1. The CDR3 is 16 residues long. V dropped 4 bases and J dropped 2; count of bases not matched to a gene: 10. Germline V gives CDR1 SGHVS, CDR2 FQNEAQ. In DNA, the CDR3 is TGTGCCAGCAGCTCCATGGCCCGGGACAGGACCTACGAGCAGTACTTC. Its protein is CASSSMARDRTYEQYF.

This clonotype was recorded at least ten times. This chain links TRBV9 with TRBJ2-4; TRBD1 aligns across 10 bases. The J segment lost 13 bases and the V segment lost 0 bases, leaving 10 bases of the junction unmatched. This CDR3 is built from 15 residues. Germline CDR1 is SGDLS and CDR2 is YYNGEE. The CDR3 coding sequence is TGTGCCAGCAGCGTAGAAACCGGGACAGGGGCGAGGCAGTACTTC. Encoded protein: CASSVETGTGARQYF.

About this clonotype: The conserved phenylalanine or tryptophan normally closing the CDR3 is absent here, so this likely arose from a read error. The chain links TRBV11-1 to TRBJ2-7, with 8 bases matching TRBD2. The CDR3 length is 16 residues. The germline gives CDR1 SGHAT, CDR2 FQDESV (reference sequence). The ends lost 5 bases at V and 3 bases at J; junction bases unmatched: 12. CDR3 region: CASSPGDWAGGYEQYL. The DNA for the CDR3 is TGTGCCAGCAGCCCCGGTGATTGGGCGGGGGGCTACGAGCAGTACCTC.

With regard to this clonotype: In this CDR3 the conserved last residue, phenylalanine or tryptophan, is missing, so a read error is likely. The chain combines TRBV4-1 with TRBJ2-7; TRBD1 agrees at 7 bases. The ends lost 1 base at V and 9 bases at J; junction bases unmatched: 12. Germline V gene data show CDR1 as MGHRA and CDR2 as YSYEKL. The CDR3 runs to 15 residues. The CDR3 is CASSQGGQAVHGQYL. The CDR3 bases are TGCGCCAGCAGCCAAGGTGGACAGGCGGTCCACGGGCAGTACCTC.

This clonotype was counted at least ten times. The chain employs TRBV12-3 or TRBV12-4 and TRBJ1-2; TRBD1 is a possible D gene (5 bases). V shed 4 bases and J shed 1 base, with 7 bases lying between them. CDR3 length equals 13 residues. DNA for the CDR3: TGTGCCAGCAGTTGGGACGGTAACTATGGCTACACCTTC. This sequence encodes CASSWDGNYGYTF.

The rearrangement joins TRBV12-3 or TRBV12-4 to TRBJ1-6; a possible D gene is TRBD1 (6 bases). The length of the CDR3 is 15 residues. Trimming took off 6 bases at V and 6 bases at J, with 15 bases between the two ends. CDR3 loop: CASRFQDSLNSPLHF. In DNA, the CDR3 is TGTGCCAGCAGATTCCAGGACAGTCTTAATTCACCCCTCCACTTT.

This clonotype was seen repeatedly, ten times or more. This CDR3 is CSARQGDYGYTF. As DNA, the CDR3 is TGCAGTGCTAGACAGGGGGACTATGGCTACACCTTC. The genes are TRBV20-1 and TRBJ1-2; TRBD1 matches 7 bases. V was clipped by 2 bases and J by 3 bases; unmatched bases: 0. CDR3 length equals 12 residues. Germline V gene lookup returns CDR1 DFQATT and CDR2 SNEGSKA (reference sequence).

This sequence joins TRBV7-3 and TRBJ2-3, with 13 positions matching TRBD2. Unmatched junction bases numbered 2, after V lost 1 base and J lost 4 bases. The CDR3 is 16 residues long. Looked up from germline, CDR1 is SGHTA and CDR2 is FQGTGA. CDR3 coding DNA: TGTGCCAGCAGCTTAAGACTAGCGGGGGGCCCAGATACGCAGTATTTT. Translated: CASSLRLAGGPDTQYF.

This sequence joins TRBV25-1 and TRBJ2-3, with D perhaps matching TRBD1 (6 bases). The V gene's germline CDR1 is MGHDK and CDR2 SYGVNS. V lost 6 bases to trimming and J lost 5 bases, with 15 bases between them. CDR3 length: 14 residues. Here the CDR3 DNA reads TGTGCCAGCAGGAGGGGGACACTTGGAGATACGCAGTATTTT. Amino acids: CASRRGTLGDTQYF.

CDR3 DNA sequence: TGTGCCACCAGTGATCTACAAAGGAAGGGGACCCAGTACTTC. The encoded protein is CATSDLQRKGTQYF. The rearrangement links TRBV24-1 to TRBJ2-5; no clear D. The germline V gene has CDR1 KGHDR and CDR2 SFDVKD. This CDR3 comprises 14 residues. V dropped 3 bases and J dropped 7 bases, with 14 bases sitting between them.

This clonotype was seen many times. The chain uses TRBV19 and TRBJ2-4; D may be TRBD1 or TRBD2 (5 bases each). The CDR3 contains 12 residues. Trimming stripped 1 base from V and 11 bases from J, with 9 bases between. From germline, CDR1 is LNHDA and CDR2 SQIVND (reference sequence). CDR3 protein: CASSIGGAVQYF. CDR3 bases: TGTGCCAGTAGTATAGGAGGGGCAGTTCAGTACTTC.